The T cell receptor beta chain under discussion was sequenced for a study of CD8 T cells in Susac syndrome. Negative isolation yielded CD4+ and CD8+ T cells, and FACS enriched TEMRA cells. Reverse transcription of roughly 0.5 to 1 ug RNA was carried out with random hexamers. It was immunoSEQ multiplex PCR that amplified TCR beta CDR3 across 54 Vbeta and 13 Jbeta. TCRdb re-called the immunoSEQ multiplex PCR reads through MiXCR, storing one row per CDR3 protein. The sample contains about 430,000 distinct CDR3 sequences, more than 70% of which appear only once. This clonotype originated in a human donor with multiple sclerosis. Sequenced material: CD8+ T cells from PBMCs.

CDR3 amino acids: CSARAHPGGEYNEQFF. CDR3 bases: TGCAGTGCTAGAGCCCACCCAGGGGGAGAATACAATGAGCAGTTCTTC. The chain links TRBV20-1 to TRBJ2-1, with 7 bases matching TRBD1. The J segment lost 4 bases and the V segment lost 1 base, leaving 10 bases of the junction unmatched. Germline V gene sequence: CDR1 DFQATT, CDR2 SNEGSKA (reference sequence). The length of the CDR3 is 16 residues.